These 31 T cell receptor beta chains came from one sample sequenced in a study of PD-1 blockade in classical Hodgkin lymphoma. The data were produced by immunoSEQ multiplex PCR, yet TCRdb's version contains in-frame clones alone and is incomplete. The repertoire holds more than 40,000 clones, with around 80% as singletons. Stated time point: cycle 4 day 1 (C4D1), after six to seven weeks of nivolumab. Patients all relapsed after autologous stem cell transplantation, and there was variation in brentuximab vedotin exposure. The specimen was peripheral blood mononuclear cells (PBMCs), collected before the fourth cycle of nivolumab. The receptors originated from a human donor with classical Hodgkin lymphoma.

The rearrangement uses TRBV7-3 and TRBJ2-3; D unclear. The CDR3 consists of 13 residues. V shed 1 base and J shed 6 bases, with 8 bases lying between them. The germline V gene encodes CDR1 SGHTA and CDR2 FQGTGA. CDR3 in amino acids: CASSLNEWDTQYF. The CDR3 DNA is TGTGCCAGCAGCTTAAATGAGTGGGATACGCAGTATTTT.

This rearrangement joins TRBV28 to TRBJ2-5; maybe TRBD2 (6 bases). The CDR3 spans 14 residues. V lost 3 bases, J lost 7 bases, and 15 bases lay in between. CDR1 is MDHEN and CDR2 is SYDVKM in the germline V gene. This CDR3 reads CASSFGSPSGTQYF. DNA for the CDR3: TGTGCCAGCAGTTTCGGGAGTCCGAGTGGGACCCAGTACTTC.

This clone was recorded a few times. The CDR3 region has the DNA TGTGCCAGCAGCTCATCAGTTCGTCGGCTGTTTTTT. Protein: CASSSSVRRLFF. The chain has TRBV7-9 and TRBJ1-4; D is undetermined. The V gene's germline CDR1 is SEHNR and CDR2 FQNEAQ (reference sequence). Between the trimmed V and J ends, which lost 4 bases and 14 bases, there was a span of 14 bases. The length of the CDR3 is 12 residues. Drawing the rest from reference TRBV7-9 and TRBJ1-4, the complete variable domain is DTGVSQNPRHKITKRGQNVTFRCDPISEHNRLYWYRQTLGQGPEFLTYFQNEAQLEKSRLLSDRFSAERPKGSFSTLEIQRTEQGDSAMYLCASSSSVRRLFFGSGTQLSVL.

This clone was counted a single time. At one of its ends the junction is not consistent with the germline gene, which may arise from a read error. The chain employs TRBV7-7 and TRBJ2-7, with 9 positions matching TRBD1. CDR1 SSHAT and CDR2 FNYEAQ come from the germline V gene (reference sequence). The CDR3 contains 14 residues. The DNA of the CDR3 is TGTGCTAGCAGCCCCGGGACAGGGTCCTACGAGCAGTACTTC. Residues: CASSPGTGSYEQYF. Full variable domain (rest looked up from reference TRBV7-7 and TRBJ2-7): GAGVSQSPRYKVTKRGQDVTLRCDPISSHATLYWYQQALGQGPEFLTYFNYEAQPDKSGLPSDRFSAERPEGSISTLTIQRTEQRDSAMYRCASSPGTGSYEQYFGPGTRLTVT.

This clone was recorded once. The V and J genes are TRBV28 and TRBJ1-2; 8 positions agree with TRBD1. The V gene's germline CDR1 is MDHEN and CDR2 SYDVKM. The V and J ends lost 10 bases and 8 bases, in that order; junction bases with no gene match: 9. The CDR3 has 12 amino acids. The CDR3 DNA reads TGTGCCAACGGACAGGGTGATTCAGGCTACACCTTC. It specifies CANGQGDSGYTF.

The chain carries TRBV5-1 and TRBJ1-1; no clear D. The CDR3 is made up of 14 amino acids. The V gene lost 0 bases and the J gene lost 0 bases, with 6 bases spanning the gap. Germline V gene sequence: CDR1 SGHRS, CDR2 YFSETQ. The CDR3 region has the DNA TGCGCCAGCAGCTTGGCCCCGGTGAACACTGAAGCTTTCTTT. It encodes CASSLAPVNTEAFF.

This chain uses TRBV7-2 with TRBJ2-2; D is unclear. The CDR3 covers 13 residues. V gave up 4 bases and J gave up 5 bases, with 8 bases separating them. Germline V lookup: CDR1 SGHTA, CDR2 FQGNSA. CDR3 sequence: CASSYDWTGELFF. The CDR3 coding sequence is TGTGCCAGCAGCTATGATTGGACCGGGGAGCTGTTTTTT.

This clone showed up just a few times. The chain links TRBV27 to TRBJ1-5; unclear D gene. V gave up 2 bases and J gave up 0 bases, with 11 bases separating them. This CDR3 is built from 16 residues. CDR1 MNHEY and CDR2 SMNVEV come from the germline V gene (reference sequence). CDR3 bases: TGTGCCAGCAGTTTACGGGGTGCCGATAGCAATCAGCCCCAGCATTTT. It encodes CASSLRGADSNQPQHF.

The chain joins TRBV5-1 to TRBJ1-6; D is uncertain. CDR1 and CDR2 (germline): SGHRS, YFSETQ. V shed 4 bases and J shed 5 bases, with 16 bases lying between them. The CDR3 is 16 amino acids. Here the CDR3 DNA reads TGCGCCAGCAGCCTGGCGGCACTGCGCCATAATTCACCCCTCCACTTT. It is translated as CASSLAALRHNSPLHF.

The genes are TRBV15 and TRBJ1-5; D not resolved. CDR3 length: 15 amino acids. CDR1 and CDR2 from the germline V gene are LNHNV and YYDKDF (reference sequence). Between the trimmed V and J ends, which lost 0 bases and 2 bases, there was a span of 8 bases. CDR3 sequence (DNA): TGTGCCACCAGCAGAGATCATACCGGCAATCAGCCCCAGCATTTT. Amino acids: CATSRDHTGNQPQHF.

This rearrangement joins TRBV19 to TRBJ1-1, with no clear D. The CDR3 runs to 13 residues. Germline V CDR1 and CDR2: LNHDA, SQIVND (reference sequence). V lost 8 bases and J 3 bases, leaving 13 bases between the germline ends. CDR3 bases: TGTGCCAGTCGGTGGGGTCTCGACACTGAAGCTTTCTTT. This gives the protein CASRWGLDTEAFF. The full variable domain, completed using reference TRBV19 and TRBJ1-1, is DGGITQSPKYLFRKEGQNVTLSCEQNLNHDAMYWYRQDPGQGLRLIYYSQIVNDFQKGDIAEGYSVSREKKESFPLTVTSAQKNPTAFYLCASRWGLDTEAFFGQGTRLTVV.

The rearrangement links TRBV28 to TRBJ1-1; no definite D call. CDR3 length equals 13 residues. Trimming left V 3 bases short and J 4 bases short, with 9 bases between. The germline V gene has CDR1 MDHEN and CDR2 SYDVKM. CDR3 in DNA: TGTGCCAGCAGTTTGTACGGCCGCACTGAAGCTTTCTTT. This translates into CASSLYGRTEAFF.

This clone was seen just once. V usage is TRBV18 and J usage is TRBJ1-4; D remains unclear. V was cut by 4 bases and J by 7 bases, with 10 bases left in between. The length of the CDR3 is 13 residues. CDR1 is KGHSH, CDR2 LQKENI, per germline. The CDR3 spells CASSRTEGEKLFF. CDR3 bases: TGTGCCAGCTCACGGACGGAGGGTGAAAAACTGTTTTTT.

The chain couples TRBV7-2 to TRBJ2-2; 8 bases agree with TRBD1. The CDR3 spans 16 residues. Germline V gene data show CDR1 as SGHTA and CDR2 as FQGNSA. V was clipped by 4 bases and J by 7 bases; unmatched bases: 11. The CDR3 nucleotides read TGTGCCAGCAGCTGGGCCCAGGGGGCGGAGGGCGGGGAGCTGTTTTTT. This encodes CASSWAQGAEGGELFF. The full variable domain, with the rest looked up from reference TRBV7-2 and TRBJ2-2, is GAGVSQSPSNKVTEKGKDVELRCDPISGHTALYWYRQSLGQGLEFLIYFQGNSAPDKSGLPSDRFSAERTGGSVSTLTIQRTQQEDSAVYLCASSWAQGAEGGELFFGEGSRLTVL.

The chain combines TRBV18 with TRBJ1-2; D ambiguous. V was cut by 6 bases and J by 0 bases, with 8 bases left in between. Germline V gene lookup returns CDR1 KGHSH and CDR2 LQKENI. The CDR3 consists of 13 residues. CDR3 coding DNA: TGTGCCAGCTCCCCAAGGGCTAACTATGGCTACACCTTC. Amino acid sequence: CASSPRANYGYTF.

The J gene is TRBJ1-3, the V gene TRBV9; possible D gene TRBD1, 6 bases. The germline V and J ends were trimmed by 0 bases and 8 bases, with 12 bases remaining between them. Germline V gives CDR1 SGDLS, CDR2 YYNGEE. CDR3 size: 14 residues. Written as DNA, the CDR3 is TGTGCCAGCAGCGTAGATCCGGACAGCTACACCATATATTTT. Translated: CASSVDPDSYTIYF.

The chain has TRBV7-7 and TRBJ2-5, with D possibly TRBD2 on 6 matching bases. The CDR3 contains 15 residues. The germline V gene encodes CDR1 SSHAT and CDR2 FNYEAQ (reference sequence). V gave up 3 bases and J gave up 1 base, with 12 bases separating them. CDR3 region: CASSFGGVGQETQYF. CDR3 in DNA: TGTGCCAGCAGCTTTGGAGGGGTCGGCCAAGAGACCCAGTACTTC.

V and J are TRBV6-5 and TRBJ2-2; D unclear. Between the trimmed V and J ends, which lost 4 bases and 5 bases, there was a span of 8 bases. The CDR3 is 13 amino acids. CDR1 and CDR2 from the germline V gene are MNHEY and SVGAGI. DNA for the CDR3: TGTGCCAGCAGTTTTTTGGGGACCGGGGAGCTGTTTTTT. Translated, it gives CASSFLGTGELFF.

The chain couples TRBV19 to TRBJ2-1, with D perhaps matching TRBD2 (6 bases). Trimming left V 7 bases short and J 7 bases short, with 11 bases between. Germline-derived CDR1 and CDR2 are LNHDA and SQIVND (reference sequence). This CDR3 region has 12 residues. Here the CDR3 DNA reads TGTGCCAGTAACGGGCGGGGTAATGAGCAGTTCTTC. Its protein is CASNGRGNEQFF. Together with reference TRBV19 and TRBJ2-1, the CDR3 gives the full variable domain: DGGITQSPKYLFRKEGQNVTLSCEQNLNHDAMYWYRQDPGQGLRLIYYSQIVNDFQKGDIAEGYSVSREKKESFPLTVTSAQKNPTAFYLCASNGRGNEQFFGPGTRLTVL.

The chain links TRBV5-1 to TRBJ2-2; 9 bases are a match to TRBD2. The germline V gene encodes CDR1 SGHRS and CDR2 YFSETQ. Trimming removed 4 bases from V and 4 bases from J; junction bases left unmatched: 8. This CDR3 region has 16 residues. The CDR3 DNA reads TGCGCCAGCAGCCGCGCTAGCGGGGCGGTCACCGGGGAGCTGTTTTTT. This gives the protein CASSRASGAVTGELFF.

The chain recombines TRBV7-3 with TRBJ2-2; D remains ambiguous. Germline CDR1 and CDR2: SGHTA and FQGTGA. The V end lost 3 bases, the J end lost 3 bases, and 8 bases lay between the germline ends. The CDR3 has 14 amino acids. In DNA form, the CDR3 reads TGTGCCAGCAGCTTGGGCAGTCACACCGGGGAGCTGTTTTTT. Translated, it gives CASSLGSHTGELFF. The variable domain in full, completed from reference TRBV7-3 and TRBJ2-2, reads GAGVSQTPSNKVTEKGKYVELRCDPISGHTALYWYRQSLGQGPEFLIYFQGTGAADDSGLPNDRFFAVRPEGSVSTLKIQRTERGDSAVYLCASSLGSHTGELFFGEGSRLTVL.

This clone showed up just once. This sequence joins TRBV25-1 and TRBJ2-3; D is unclear. Trimming pared 1 base from V and 6 bases from J, leaving 8 bases between. This CDR3 spans 13 amino acids. Germline V gene data show CDR1 as MGHDK and CDR2 as SYGVNS. The CDR3 spells CASSEFGDDTQYF. The CDR3 region has the DNA TGTGCCAGCAGTGAATTTGGTGACGATACGCAGTATTTT.

This chain connects TRBV2 to TRBJ2-1; no definite D call. In germline, CDR1 is SNHLY, CDR2 FYNNEI. This CDR3 contains 13 residues. V dropped 3 bases and J dropped 7 bases, with 10 bases sitting between them. CDR3 amino acids: CASSEGITNEQFF. The CDR3, as DNA: TGTGCCAGCAGTGAGGGGATTACGAATGAGCAGTTCTTC.

The rearrangement joins TRBV7-3 to TRBJ1-5; D is ambiguous. From germline, CDR1 is SGHTA and CDR2 FQGTGA. V was trimmed by 6 bases and J by 7 bases, leaving 13 bases between them. The CDR3 extends over 13 amino acids. The CDR3 loop reads CASSQTREQPQHF. In nucleotides, the CDR3 is TGTGCCAGCAGTCAAACGAGGGAGCAGCCCCAGCATTTT.

The chain links TRBV6-6 to TRBJ1-5, with no clear D. V shed 2 bases and J shed 0 bases, with 8 bases lying between them. Germline-derived CDR1 and CDR2 are MNHNY and SVGAGI (reference sequence). This CDR3 has 15 residues. The CDR3 nucleotides are TGTGCCAGCAGTTACCTGGAGGGTAGCAATCAGCCCCAGCATTTT. This codes for CASSYLEGSNQPQHF.

The chain employs TRBV7-9 and TRBJ1-4, with D possibly matching TRBD1 (5 bases). Trimming left V 8 bases short and J 5 bases short, with 21 bases between. The CDR3 is made up of 16 amino acids. CDR1 SEHNR and CDR2 FQNEAQ come from the germline V gene (reference sequence). As DNA, the CDR3 is TGTGCCAGCGCCGAGGGAGAGGATTGGGGGAATGAAAAACTGTTTTTT. Translating it yields CASAEGEDWGNEKLFF.

The genes are TRBV5-1 and TRBJ1-1; D unclear. Germline assignment: CDR1 SGHRS and CDR2 YFSETQ. This CDR3 is built from 14 residues. V lost 1 base to trimming and J lost 4 bases, with 11 bases between them. The CDR3 sequence: CASSLSQGLTEAFF. The CDR3 coding sequence is TGCGCCAGCAGCTTGTCACAAGGACTCACTGAAGCTTTCTTT.

This sequence joins TRBV7-2 and TRBJ2-1, with TRBD2 identical over 13 bases. From germline, CDR1 is SGHTA and CDR2 FQGNSA. V shed 0 bases, J shed 6 bases, and the junction held 2 bases outside the gene matches. This CDR3 spans 16 amino acids. The CDR3 bases are TGTGCCAGCAGCTTAGCACTAGCGGGGGGGCCCAATGAGCAGTTCTTC. It codes for CASSLALAGGPNEQFF.

The chain employs TRBV11-1 and TRBJ2-1, with D tentatively TRBD2 (5 bases). This CDR3 is 14 amino acids long. V shed 3 bases and J shed 2 bases, with 8 bases lying between them. Germline-derived CDR1 and CDR2 are SGHAT and FQDESV (reference sequence). Here the CDR3 DNA reads TGTGCCAGCAGCTTTCCCGGGGCCTACAATGAGCAGTTCTTC. Protein: CASSFPGAYNEQFF.

The chain joins TRBV7-2 to TRBJ1-1; 7 bases fit TRBD1. The germline gives CDR1 SGHTA, CDR2 FQGNSA. This CDR3 is built from 16 residues. J lost 1 base, V lost 5 bases, and 10 bases had no gene match. As DNA, the CDR3 is TGTGCCAGCAGCAGCGGACAGGTTAACGGGAACACTGAAGCTTTCTTT. This sequence encodes CASSSGQVNGNTEAFF.

The chain uses TRBV7-9 and TRBJ1-1, with D unresolved. V lost 2 bases and J lost 5, with 15 bases in between. This CDR3 has 15 residues. CDR1 and CDR2 from the germline V gene are SEHNR and FQNEAQ (reference sequence). The CDR3 protein is CASSLIGRFVTEAFF. CDR3 nucleotides: TGTGCCAGCAGCTTAATCGGGCGATTTGTTACTGAAGCTTTCTTT.